This T cell receptor (beta chain) derives from a study of blood T cell repertoires in COVID-19. Assignments of participants to cohorts depended upon their own reported clinical history. Measured with immunoSEQ multiplex PCR; TCRdb has only the in-frame clones, and not every one. The table includes roughly 160,000 clones, 80% detected once. The CDR3 runs 12 residues. Germline V gene sequence: CDR1 GTSNPN, CDR2 SVGIG (reference sequence). Trimming left V 3 bases short and J 6 bases short, with 6 bases between. Sequenced material: PBMCs or T cells enriched from blood (not recorded which). The source is a woman aged 60 to 75 who had recovered from COVID-19. The gene calls are TRBV30 and TRBJ1-6; possibly TRBD1 for D (6 bases). CDR3 region: CAWRGANSPLHF. The CDR3 nucleotides read TGTGCCTGGAGGGGGGCTAATTCACCCCTCCACTTT.